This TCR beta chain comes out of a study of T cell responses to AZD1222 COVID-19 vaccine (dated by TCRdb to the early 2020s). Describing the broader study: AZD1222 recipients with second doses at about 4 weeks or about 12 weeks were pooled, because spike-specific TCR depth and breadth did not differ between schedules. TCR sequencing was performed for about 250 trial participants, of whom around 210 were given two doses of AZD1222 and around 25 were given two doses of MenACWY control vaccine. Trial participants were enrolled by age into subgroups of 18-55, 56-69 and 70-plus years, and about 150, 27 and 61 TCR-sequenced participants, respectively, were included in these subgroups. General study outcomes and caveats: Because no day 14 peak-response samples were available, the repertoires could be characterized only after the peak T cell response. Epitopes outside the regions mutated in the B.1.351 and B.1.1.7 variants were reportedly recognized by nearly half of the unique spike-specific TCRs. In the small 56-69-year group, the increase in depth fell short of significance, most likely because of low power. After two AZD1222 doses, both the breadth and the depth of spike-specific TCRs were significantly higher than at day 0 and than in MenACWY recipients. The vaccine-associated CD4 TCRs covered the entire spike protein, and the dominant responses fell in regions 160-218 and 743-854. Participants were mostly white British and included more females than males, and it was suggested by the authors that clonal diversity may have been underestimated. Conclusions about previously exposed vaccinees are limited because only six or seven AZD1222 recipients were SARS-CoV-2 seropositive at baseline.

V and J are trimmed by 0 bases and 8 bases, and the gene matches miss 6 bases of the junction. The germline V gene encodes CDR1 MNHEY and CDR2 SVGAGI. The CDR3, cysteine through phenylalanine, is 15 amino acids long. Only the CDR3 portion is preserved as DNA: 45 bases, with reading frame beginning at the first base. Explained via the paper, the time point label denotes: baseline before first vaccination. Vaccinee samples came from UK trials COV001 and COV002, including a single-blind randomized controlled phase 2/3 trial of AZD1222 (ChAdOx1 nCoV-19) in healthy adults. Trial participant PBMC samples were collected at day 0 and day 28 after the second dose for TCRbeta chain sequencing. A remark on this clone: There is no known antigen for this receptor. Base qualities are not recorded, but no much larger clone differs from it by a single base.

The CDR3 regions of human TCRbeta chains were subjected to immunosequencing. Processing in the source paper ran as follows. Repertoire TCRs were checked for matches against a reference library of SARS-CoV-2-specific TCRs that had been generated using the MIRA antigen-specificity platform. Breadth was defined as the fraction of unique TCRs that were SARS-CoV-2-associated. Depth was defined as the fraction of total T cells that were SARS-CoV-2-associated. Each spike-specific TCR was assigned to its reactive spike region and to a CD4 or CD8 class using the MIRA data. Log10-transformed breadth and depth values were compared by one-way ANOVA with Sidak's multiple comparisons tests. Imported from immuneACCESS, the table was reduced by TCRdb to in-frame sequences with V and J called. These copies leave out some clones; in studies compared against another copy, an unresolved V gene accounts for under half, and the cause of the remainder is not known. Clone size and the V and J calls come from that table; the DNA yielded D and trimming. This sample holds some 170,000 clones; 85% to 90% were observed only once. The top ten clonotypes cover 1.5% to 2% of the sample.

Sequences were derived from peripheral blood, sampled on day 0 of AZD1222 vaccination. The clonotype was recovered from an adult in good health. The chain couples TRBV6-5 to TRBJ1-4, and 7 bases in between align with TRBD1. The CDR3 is CASSYSTQGREKLFF. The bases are TGTGCCAGCAGTTACTCGACACAGGGGAGGGAAAAACTGTTTTTT.